One and the same sample provided the 26 T cell receptor beta chains below, sequenced in a study of blood T cell repertoires in COVID-19 (dated by TCRdb to 2018 to 2020). Receptor libraries were prepared by the immunoSEQ multiplex PCR assay. TCRdb's version of the immuneACCESS table is confined to in-frame rearrangements and falls short of the full clone set. An unresolved V gene accounts for under half of the shortfall where checked; the remainder is of unknown origin. Across this sample there are about 180,000 clones, with roughly 81% seen only once. About 11% of the sample goes to the ten largest clones. The specimen was peripheral blood. The receptors here all came from a woman older than 75 with COVID-19, enrolled during active disease.

The gene calls are TRBV3-1 (or the pseudogene TRBV3-2) and TRBJ1-4, with D possibly TRBD1 on 5 matching bases. From germline, CDR1 is LGHDT and CDR2 YNNKEL (reference sequence). CDR3 length: 16 amino acids. V was shortened by 0 bases and J by 6 bases, with 14 bases between the two germline ends. The CDR3 here is CASSQERAGYDEKLFF. The CDR3 nucleotides are TGTGCCAGCAGCCAAGAAAGGGCAGGGTACGATGAAAAACTGTTTTTT.

This clone was seen more than once but under ten times. The chain combines TRBV27 with TRBJ2-1, with a weak D call TRBD1 (5 bases). V lost 2 bases and J 3 bases, leaving 11 bases between the germline ends. CDR1 MNHEY and CDR2 SMNVEV come from the germline V gene (reference sequence). The CDR3 length is 15 residues. CDR3 region: CASSLVPDSYNEQFF. In DNA, the CDR3 is TGTGCCAGCAGTTTAGTCCCCGACAGCTACAATGAGCAGTTCTTC.

This clone was counted a few times. This chain connects TRBV4-2 to TRBJ2-2, with D perhaps matching TRBD1 (5 bases). Per the germline V gene, CDR1 is LGHNA and CDR2 is YNFKEQ. This CDR3 contains 15 residues. Trimming removed 1 base at V and 0 bases at J, with 6 bases between. The DNA for the CDR3 is TGTGCCAGCAGCCAAGGGGGCCCGAACACCGGGGAGCTGTTTTTT. Its translation is CASSQGGPNTGELFF.

The table lists this clone with a few counts. This chain uses TRBV7-8 with TRBJ2-2; tentatively, D is TRBD2 (6 bases). The CDR3 has 15 residues. The germline CDR1 and CDR2 sequences are SGHVS and FQNEAQ. The germline V and J ends were trimmed by 4 bases and 2 bases, with 11 bases remaining between them. DNA for the CDR3: TGTGCCAGCAGCTCCCGGGACTCAAACACCGGGGAGCTGTTTTTT. It translates to CASSSRDSNTGELFF.

The V call is TRBV2, the J call TRBJ2-7; 8 nucleotides line up with TRBD2. Germline V gene data show CDR1 as SNHLY and CDR2 as FYNNEI. V dropped 7 bases and J dropped 1; count of bases not matched to a gene: 6. The CDR3 totals 14 residues. The CDR3 sequence: CASKRGGGSYEQYF. Here the CDR3 DNA reads TGTGCCAGCAAGAGGGGCGGGGGGTCCTACGAGCAGTACTTC.

The rearrangement joins TRBV5-4 to TRBJ1-2; D remains ambiguous. V was trimmed by 4 bases and J by 3 bases, leaving 16 bases between them. CDR3 size: 15 residues. Germline loops: CDR1 SGHNT, CDR2 YYREEE (reference sequence). CDR3: CASSLEGWVHYGYTF. Here the CDR3 DNA reads TGTGCCAGCAGCCTAGAAGGTTGGGTGCACTATGGCTACACCTTC.

Written as DNA, the CDR3 is TGTGCCAGCAGCCAAGGGACAGGGAGAGACTATGGCTACACCTTC. Translating gives CASSQGTGRDYGYTF. V and J are TRBV3-1 (or the pseudogene TRBV3-2) and TRBJ1-2, with 8 bases matching TRBD1. The CDR3 covers 15 residues. V dropped 1 base and J dropped 3; count of bases not matched to a gene: 4. Germline-derived CDR1 and CDR2 are LGHDT and YNNKEL (reference sequence).

The chain joins TRBV27 to TRBJ2-1; TRBD2 matches at 8 bases. The CDR3 covers 16 residues. CDR1 and CDR2 from the germline V gene are MNHEY and SMNVEV (reference sequence). Trimming at V came to 0 bases and at J to 6 bases, leaving 7 bases not matched to a gene. The CDR3, as DNA: TGTGCCAGCAGTTTATCAGCGGGAGAATTCGGCAATGAGCAGTTCTTC. Protein product: CASSLSAGEFGNEQFF.

This rearrangement joins TRBV10-3 to TRBJ2-5; the D gene is possibly TRBD2 (6 bases). The CDR3 runs to 15 residues. V dropped 4 bases and J dropped 4 bases, with 16 bases sitting between them. Germline V gene data show CDR1 as ENHRY and CDR2 as SYGVKD. DNA for the CDR3: TGTGCCATCAGTGTGCGGGGCGAGGGGAGAGAGACCCAGTACTTC. It yields the protein CAISVRGEGRETQYF.

V gene TRBV5-1 combines with J gene TRBJ2-3, with 11 nucleotides matching TRBD1. The length of the CDR3 is 17 residues. Germline V gene sequence: CDR1 SGHRS, CDR2 YFSETQ. Germline trimming cut 0 bases from V and 4 bases from J; bases unmatched to any gene: 7. CDR3 sequence: CASSLARGQGVPDTQYF. The CDR3 region has the DNA TGCGCCAGCAGCTTGGCCCGGGGACAGGGGGTCCCAGATACGCAGTATTTT.

The chain combines TRBV29-1 with TRBJ2-5; 11 positions agree with TRBD2. The CDR3 spans 15 residues. Trimming at V came to 3 bases and at J to 3 bases, leaving 6 bases not matched to a gene. The germline V gene encodes CDR1 SQVTM and CDR2 ANQGSEA. The CDR3 bases are TGCAGCGTTGAGATACTAGCGGGAGCCAAAGAGACCCAGTACTTC. Protein: CSVEILAGAKETQYF.

The gene calls are TRBV10-3 and TRBJ1-6; D gene unclear. Between the trimmed V and J ends, which lost 5 bases and 8 bases, there was a span of 10 bases. The CDR3 length is 13 residues. Germline values: CDR1 ENHRY, CDR2 SYGVKD. CDR3 sequence reads: CAISSAPYSPLHF. The CDR3 DNA sequence: TGTGCCATCAGTTCAGCGCCCTATTCACCCCTCCACTTT.

The DNA for the CDR3 is TGCGCCAGCAGCTTGGGGGTCCGGGGGGAGACCCAGTACTTC. Translated: CASSLGVRGETQYF. V is TRBV5-1 and J is TRBJ2-5; possible D gene TRBD2, 6 bases. This CDR3 comprises 14 residues. CDR1 is SGHRS and CDR2 is YFSETQ in the germline V gene. The V end lost 0 bases, the J end lost 5 bases, and 11 bases lay between the germline ends. The whole variable domain, remainder taken from reference TRBV5-1 and TRBJ2-5, is KAGVTQTPRYLIKTRGQQVTLSCSPISGHRSVSWYQQTPGQGLQFLFEYFSETQRNKGNFPGRFSGRQFSNSRSEMNVSTLELGDSALYLCASSLGVRGETQYFGPGTRLLVL.

The chain combines TRBV7-9 with TRBJ2-7; a possible D gene is TRBD2 (5 bases). Trimming removed 2 bases at V and 1 base at J, with 9 bases between. Germline-derived CDR1 and CDR2 are SEHNR and FQNEAQ (reference sequence). The CDR3 has 14 amino acids. CDR3 sequence: CASSLTRTSYEQYF. CDR3 bases: TGTGCCAGCAGCTTAACGAGGACTTCCTACGAGCAGTACTTC. The variable domain in full, completed from reference TRBV7-9 and TRBJ2-7, reads DTGVSQNPRHKITKRGQNVTFRCDPISEHNRLYWYRQTLGQGPEFLTYFQNEAQLEKSRLLSDRFSAERPKGSFSTLEIQRTEQGDSAMYLCASSLTRTSYEQYFGPGTRLTVT.

The V and J genes are TRBV9 and TRBJ1-4; 8 nucleotides match TRBD1. The length of the CDR3 is 16 residues. Germline CDR1 SGDLS, CDR2 YYNGEE. J lost 7 bases, V lost 4 bases, and 12 bases had no gene match. CDR3 protein: CASSMAGGGMLEKLFF. In DNA, the CDR3 is TGTGCCAGCAGCATGGCAGGGGGCGGAATGCTTGAAAAACTGTTTTTT.

CDR3 in DNA: TGTGCCAGCAGCGCGGCTCCGGGACAGGGACTTGGCTACACCTTC. It yields the protein CASSAAPGQGLGYTF. The chain carries TRBV7-2 and TRBJ1-2, with 9 bases matching TRBD1. The V gene end was trimmed by 5 bases and the J gene end by 7 bases; junction bases not matched to a gene: 11. The CDR3 spans 15 residues. CDR1 SGHTA and CDR2 FQGNSA come from the germline V gene. The full variable domain, its missing parts supplied by reference TRBV7-2 and TRBJ1-2, is GAGVSQSPSNKVTEKGKDVELRCDPISGHTALYWYRQSLGQGLEFLIYFQGNSAPDKSGLPSDRFSAERTGGSVSTLTIQRTQQEDSAVYLCASSAAPGQGLGYTFGSGTRLTVV.

This rearrangement joins TRBV4-2 to TRBJ2-5; 13 positions agree with TRBD2. The germline CDR1 and CDR2 sequences are LGHNA and YNFKEQ. Losses at the gene ends were 4 bases for V and 1 base for J; bases not matched to a gene: 6. This CDR3 spans 17 amino acids. CDR3 DNA: TGTGCCAGCAGCCTGAGACTAGCGGGGGGCATCCAAGAGACCCAGTACTTC. This translates into CASSLRLAGGIQETQYF.

The chain uses TRBV7-2 and TRBJ1-1; D is unresolved. The CDR3 sequence is 15 residues long. The germline CDR1 and CDR2 sequences are SGHTA and FQGNSA. The V and J ends lost 5 bases and 2 bases respectively, with 15 bases between them. CDR3 nucleotide sequence: TGTGCCAGCAGCCCCCTCTTCCGGGGAAACACTGAAGCTTTCTTT. It yields the protein CASSPLFRGNTEAFF.

J is TRBJ2-3 and V is TRBV7-6; no reliable D call. V shed 1 base and J shed 4 bases, with 15 bases lying between them. Per the germline V gene, CDR1 is SGHVS and CDR2 is FNYEAQ. There are 16 residues in the CDR3. The CDR3, as DNA: TGTGCCAGCAGCTTAGATTATCCGGGTATTCCAGATACGCAGTATTTT. Its translation: CASSLDYPGIPDTQYF.

The V and J genes are TRBV11-2 and TRBJ2-2, with 7 bases identical to TRBD2. CDR1 and CDR2 from the germline V gene are SGHAT and FQNNGV. V lost 1 base to trimming and J lost 1 base; unmatched junction nucleotides: 9. The CDR3 consists of 18 residues. The CDR3 sequence is CASSLGFRRGKNTGELFF. Here the CDR3 DNA reads TGTGCCAGCAGCTTAGGGTTTCGGCGGGGGAAGAACACCGGGGAGCTGTTTTTT.

This chain links TRBV11-3 with TRBJ2-1; a possible D gene is TRBD2 (6 bases). CDR3 size: 16 residues. The V end lost 5 bases, the J end lost 6 bases, and 20 bases lay between the germline ends. Germline V CDR1 and CDR2: SGHNT, YENEEA. The CDR3 DNA sequence: TGTGCCAGCAGCCGCGGGACTCCTCGGAGGGGCAATGAGCAGTTCTTC. It encodes CASSRGTPRRGNEQFF.

The CDR3 region has the DNA TGTGCCAGCAGTCCGGTTACAGGCACAGGGCCCAATGGGGTATACGAGCAGTACTTC. The encoded protein is CASSPVTGTGPNGVYEQYF. V usage is TRBV28 and J usage is TRBJ2-7, with a tentative D call TRBD1 (6 bases). There are 19 residues in the CDR3. Trimming pared 5 bases from V and 4 bases from J, leaving 30 bases between. Per germline, CDR1 MDHEN and CDR2 SYDVKM.

This CDR3 reads CASSRLTGNTDTQYF. The CDR3 DNA is TGTGCCAGCAGCCGACTTACAGGGAACACAGATACGCAGTATTTT. The chain combines TRBV14 with TRBJ2-3; TRBD1 might be the D (6 bases). The CDR3 length is 15 residues. Trimming took off 4 bases at V and 2 bases at J, with 13 bases between the two ends. CDR1 is SGHDN and CDR2 is FVKESK in the germline V gene. The variable domain in full, completed from reference TRBV14 and TRBJ2-3, reads EAGVTQFPSHSVIEKGQTVTLRCDPISGHDNLYWYRRVMGKEIKFLLHFVKESKQDESGMPNNRFLAERTGGTYSTLKVQPAELEDSGVYFCASSRLTGNTDTQYFGPGTRLTVL.

The chain recombines TRBV27 with TRBJ2-3; D might be TRBD1 (6 bases). The CDR3 has 14 amino acids. Germline V gives CDR1 MNHEY, CDR2 SMNVEV (reference sequence). Trimming took off 2 bases at V and 2 bases at J, with 8 bases between the two ends. The CDR3 protein is CASSLNRATDTQYF. The CDR3 nucleotides are TGTGCCAGCAGTTTAAACAGGGCCACAGATACGCAGTATTTT.

The chain is built from TRBV11-2 and TRBJ1-4; perhaps TRBD1 as D (5 bases). Trimming took off 6 bases at V and 6 bases at J, with 20 bases between the two ends. Germline V CDR1 and CDR2: SGHAT, FQNNGV. CDR3 length: 16 residues. CDR3 in DNA: TGTGCCAGCAGTCCAGTCTGGTGGGGCAGGGATGAAAAACTGTTTTTT. Amino acid sequence: CASSPVWWGRDEKLFF. The full variable domain, its missing parts supplied by reference TRBV11-2 and TRBJ1-4, is EAGVAQSPRYKIIEKRQSVAFWCNPISGHATLYWYQQILGQGPKLLIQFQNNGVVDDSQLPKDRFSAERLKGVDSTLKIQPAKLEDSAVYLCASSPVWWGRDEKLFFGSGTQLSVL.

The chain couples TRBV19 to TRBJ2-2; 8 nucleotides line up with TRBD2. Germline lookup yields CDR1 LNHDA and CDR2 SQIVND (reference sequence). Trimming cost V 5 bases and J 7 bases; bases outside gene matches: 9. The CDR3 length is 15 residues. The CDR3 DNA is TGTGCCAGTAGTCCCCGGGGGGGGGACGTCGGGGAGCTGTTTTTT. Protein product: CASSPRGGDVGELFF. Full variable domain (remainder filled in from reference TRBV19 and TRBJ2-2): DGGITQSPKYLFRKEGQNVTLSCEQNLNHDAMYWYRQDPGQGLRLIYYSQIVNDFQKGDIAEGYSVSREKKESFPLTVTSAQKNPTAFYLCASSPRGGDVGELFFGEGSRLTVL.